This T cell receptor (beta chain) is from a study of T cell changes during pregnancy in multiple sclerosis. Sequencing was performed with immunoSEQ multiplex PCR; in TCRdb, only in-frame clones are kept and a portion is missing. There are nearly 70,000 clones in the sample; about 91% occur only once, and 1.3% to 1.5% lies in the top ten. This clone rates as medium-sized. Germline lookup yields CDR1 SGHRS and CDR2 YFSETQ. The CDR3 has 17 residues. The ends lost 3 bases at V and 0 bases at J; junction bases unmatched: 7. The sequence derives from a female donor in good health, enrolled as a control in a pregnancy study. The chain uses TRBV5-1 and TRBJ1-2; TRBD1 agrees at 11 bases. The specimen comprised peripheral blood, sampled in the second trimester of pregnancy. For the CDR3, the DNA is TGCGCCAGCAGCTCTCCCGGGACAGGGGGAGCTAACTATGGCTACACCTTC. Its protein product is CASSSPGTGGANYGYTF.